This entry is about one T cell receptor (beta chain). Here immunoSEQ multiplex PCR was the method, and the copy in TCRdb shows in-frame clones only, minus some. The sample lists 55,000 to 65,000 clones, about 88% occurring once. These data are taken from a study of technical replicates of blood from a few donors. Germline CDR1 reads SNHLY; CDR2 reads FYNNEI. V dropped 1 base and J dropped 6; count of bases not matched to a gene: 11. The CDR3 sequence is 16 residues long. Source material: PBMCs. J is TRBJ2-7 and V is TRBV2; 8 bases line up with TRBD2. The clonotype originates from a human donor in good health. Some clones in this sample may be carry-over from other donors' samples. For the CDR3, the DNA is TGTGCCAGCAGTGAAGGGCTAGCGGGCGCCCTCAGCGAGCAGTACTTC. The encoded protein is CASSEGLAGALSEQYF.